These 24 T cell receptor beta chains were all obtained from the same sample, sequenced in a study of Tregs in tolerant kidney transplant recipients. The data were produced by immunoSEQ multiplex PCR, yet TCRdb's version contains in-frame clones alone and is incomplete. The sample yields some 55,000 clones, more than 70% seen once. Sequenced input: CD4+ T cells from blood. The receptors were gathered from a human donor in good health.

This clone occurred a few times. This chain connects TRBV10-3 to TRBJ2-2; D is unclear. The germline V gene has CDR1 ENHRY and CDR2 SYGVKD. The CDR3 totals 14 residues. Trimming cost V 3 bases and J 3 bases, with 8 bases left between them. The CDR3 loop reads CAISETGYTGELFF. The CDR3 DNA follows: TGTGCCATCAGTGAAACTGGGTACACCGGGGAGCTGTTTTTT.

The V call is TRBV30, the J call TRBJ2-1; perhaps TRBD2 as D (6 bases). The CDR3 sequence is 12 residues long. Trimming shortened V by 3 bases and J by 5 bases, and 8 bases separated the two germline ends. Germline V lookup: CDR1 GTSNPN, CDR2 SVGIG (reference sequence). The CDR3 loop is CAWSPGDNEQFF. As DNA, the CDR3 is TGTGCCTGGAGCCCGGGGGACAATGAGCAGTTCTTC. Full variable domain (outside the CDR3, taken from reference TRBV30 and TRBJ2-1): SQTIHQWPATLVQPVGSPLSLECTVEGTSNPNLYWYRQAAGRGLQLLFYSVGIGQISSEVPQNLSASRPQDRQFILSSKKLLLSDSGFYLCAWSPGDNEQFFGPGTRLTVL.

The rearrangement links TRBV10-3 to TRBJ2-3; D is uncertain. Trimming stripped 3 bases from V and 2 bases from J, with 6 bases between. Germline loops: CDR1 ENHRY, CDR2 SYGVKD. This CDR3 spans 13 amino acids. Here the CDR3 DNA reads TGTGCCATCAGTGAAGACAACACAGATACGCAGTATTTT. It specifies CAISEDNTDTQYF.

The chain links TRBV19 to TRBJ2-3, with 8 positions matching TRBD2. J lost 1 base, V lost 0 bases, and 12 bases had no gene match. Germline CDR1 is LNHDA and CDR2 is SQIVND (reference sequence). The CDR3 loop spans 19 amino acids. CDR3 region: CASSIDRYAGGGRTDTQYF. In DNA, the CDR3 is TGTGCCAGTAGTATAGATCGTTACGCCGGGGGGGGGCGCACAGATACGCAGTATTTT.

The rearrangement uses TRBV15 and TRBJ2-3; a possible D gene is TRBD2 (6 bases). There are 15 residues in the CDR3. Per the germline V gene, CDR1 is LNHNV and CDR2 is YYDKDF (reference sequence). Deletions cut 4 bases from V and 3 bases from J, with 14 bases between. Here the CDR3 DNA reads TGTGCCACCAGCACCCAAGGCAGCGGGACAGATACGCAGTATTTT. It encodes CATSTQGSGTDTQYF.

The chain uses TRBV9 and TRBJ1-1, with D perhaps TRBD1 (6 bases). CDR3 length: 14 amino acids. V was pared by 5 bases and J by 0 bases, with 11 bases between. Germline values: CDR1 SGDLS, CDR2 YYNGEE. CDR3 bases: TGTGCCAGCAGTCAGGGGCGTATGAACACTGAAGCTTTCTTT. Encoded protein: CASSQGRMNTEAFF.

V is TRBV7-9 and J is TRBJ1-5; D is uncertain. This CDR3 is built from 12 residues. Trimming shortened V by 1 base and J by 7 bases, and 5 bases separated the two germline ends. Looked up from germline, CDR1 is SEHNR and CDR2 is FQNEAQ (reference sequence). The CDR3 sequence is CASSLEEQPQHF. DNA of the CDR3: TGTGCCAGCAGCTTAGAAGAGCAGCCCCAGCATTTT.

The gene calls are TRBV18 and TRBJ1-2; the D is unclear. V shed 2 bases and J shed 2 bases, with 9 bases lying between them. The CDR3 totals 14 residues. CDR1 KGHSH and CDR2 LQKENI come from the germline V gene. CDR3 residues: CASSPLRENYGYTF. The CDR3 nucleotides are TGTGCCAGCTCACCATTACGGGAGAACTATGGCTACACCTTC. The variable domain in full, with the rest retrieved from reference TRBV18 and TRBJ1-2, is NAGVMQNPRHLVRRRGQEARLRCSPMKGHSHVYWYRQLPEEGLKFMVYLQKENIIDESGMPKERFSAEFPKEGPSILRIQQVVRGDSAAYFCASSPLRENYGYTFGSGTRLTVV.

The chain links TRBV15 to TRBJ2-3, with D possibly matching TRBD2 (5 bases). Germline CDR1 LNHNV, CDR2 YYDKDF (reference sequence). The germline V and J ends were trimmed by 4 bases and 5 bases, with 19 bases remaining between them. CDR3 length: 16 residues. As DNA, the CDR3 is TGTGCCACCAGCAACCCGGGGAGTATCTTGGGAGATACGCAGTATTTT. It encodes CATSNPGSILGDTQYF.

This clone was seen only once. The rearrangement joins TRBV5-4 to TRBJ2-2, with 11 bases identical to TRBD2. There are 17 residues in the CDR3. CDR1 is SGHNT and CDR2 is YYREEE in the germline V gene (reference sequence). Germline trimming cut 5 bases from V and 5 bases from J; bases unmatched to any gene: 11. CDR3 loop: CASRSMTSGKGTGELFF. The CDR3 DNA follows: TGTGCCAGCAGATCGATGACTAGCGGGAAGGGAACCGGGGAGCTGTTTTTT.

This rearrangement joins TRBV5-3 to TRBJ2-5, with TRBD2 identical over 10 bases. TRBV5-3 is an ORF, with its function uncertain. V shed 4 bases and J 2 bases; nucleotides not matched to a gene: 8. The CDR3 runs to 16 residues. CDR3 sequence: CARSGRRLAGQETQYF. CDR3 sequence (DNA): TGTGCCAGAAGCGGCCGTCGACTAGCGGGTCAAGAGACCCAGTACTTC.

The count of this clone is one. The chain uses TRBV19 and TRBJ1-5; no reliable D call. Germline CDR1 and CDR2: LNHDA and SQIVND (reference sequence). CDR3 size: 12 residues. With 0 bases removed from V and 7 bases from J, the gap between germline ends came to 4 bases. CDR3 DNA sequence: TGTGCCAGTAGTATAGAGGGGCAGCCCCAGCATTTT. Translating it yields CASSIEGQPQHF.

The rearrangement joins TRBV7-2 to TRBJ2-3, with TRBD2 as a possible D gene (7 bases). CDR1 and CDR2 (germline): SGHTA, FQGNSA. The CDR3 has 19 residues. V was shortened by 3 bases and J by 7 bases, with 29 bases between the two germline ends. The CDR3 region is CASSFGFGGGRGGINTQYF. Written as DNA, the CDR3 is TGTGCCAGCAGCTTCGGGTTTGGTGGGGGCCGCGGGGGTATAAATACGCAGTATTTT.

The chain couples TRBV7-8 to TRBJ2-1, with D possibly being TRBD2 (5 bases). V lost 3 bases to trimming and J lost 3 bases, with 9 bases between them. The CDR3 runs to 14 residues. Germline CDR1 is SGHVS and CDR2 is FQNEAQ. CDR3 loop: CASSLRLSYNEQFF. CDR3 coding DNA: TGTGCCAGCAGCTTGAGACTAAGCTACAATGAGCAGTTCTTC.

This chain connects TRBV7-3 to TRBJ2-6; 7 nucleotides align to TRBD1. J lost 4 bases, V lost 5 bases, and 5 bases had no gene match. The CDR3 is made up of 15 amino acids. Germline V gene data show CDR1 as SGHTA and CDR2 as FQGTGA. Here the CDR3 reads CASSGDRAGANVLTF. The CDR3 bases are TGTGCCAGCAGCGGAGACAGGGCCGGGGCCAACGTCCTGACTTTC.

The V and J genes are TRBV7-2 and TRBJ2-2, with D hard to call. The CDR3 runs 14 residues. The V end lost 1 base, the J end lost 2 bases, and 5 bases lay between the germline ends. The germline V gene encodes CDR1 SGHTA and CDR2 FQGNSA. CDR3: CASSLDQNTGELFF. The CDR3 bases are TGTGCCAGCAGCTTAGACCAAAACACCGGGGAGCTGTTTTTT.

The chain combines TRBV7-2 with TRBJ1-2; D not certain. The CDR3 length is 13 residues. V was pared by 5 bases and J by 6 bases, with 13 bases between. CDR1 and CDR2 from the germline V gene are SGHTA and FQGNSA. The CDR3 DNA reads as TGTGCCAGCAGCGGAAGGGTGGGGAATGGCTACACCTTC. It is translated as CASSGRVGNGYTF.

This chain links TRBV19 with TRBJ2-3; D remains ambiguous. Germline values: CDR1 LNHDA, CDR2 SQIVND (reference sequence). Trimming took off 6 bases at V and 6 bases at J, with 13 bases between the two ends. This CDR3 has 13 amino acids. CDR3 in amino acids: CASRGRFRDTQYF. The DNA of the CDR3 is TGTGCCAGTAGAGGCCGGTTCCGGGATACGCAGTATTTT.

This chain joins TRBV7-3 and TRBJ1-1; D remains ambiguous. CDR1 and CDR2 (germline): SGHTA, FQGTGA. V lost 2 bases to trimming and J lost 0 bases, with 4 bases between them. The CDR3 loop spans 13 amino acids. CDR3 region: CASSLDMNTEAFF. CDR3 sequence (DNA): TGTGCCAGCAGCTTAGACATGAACACTGAAGCTTTCTTT.

The gene calls are TRBV6-4 and TRBJ2-3; a possible D gene is TRBD1 (6 bases). Germline V gene sequence: CDR1 MRHNA, CDR2 SNTAGT. V was pared by 5 bases and J by 0 bases, with 15 bases between. CDR3 size: 16 residues. Here the CDR3 reads CASSPSTGASTDTQYF. CDR3 nucleotide sequence: TGTGCCAGCAGTCCTTCGACAGGTGCTAGCACAGATACGCAGTATTTT.

V usage is TRBV15 and J usage is TRBJ1-3, with D perhaps matching TRBD1 (6 bases). The germline gives CDR1 LNHNV, CDR2 YYDKDF (reference sequence). The CDR3 consists of 13 residues. V was clipped by 7 bases and J by 0 bases, with 7 bases between them. The CDR3: CATKTGSGNTIYF. The CDR3 region has the DNA TGTGCCACCAAGACAGGCTCTGGAAACACCATATATTTT.

This clone showed up just a few times. The V gene is TRBV14, the J gene TRBJ1-2, with D unclear. The germline gives CDR1 SGHDN, CDR2 FVKESK. Trimming shortened V by 0 bases and J by 2 bases, and 10 bases separated the two germline ends. The CDR3 is 15 residues long. CDR3 in amino acids: CASSQEEGKNYGYTF. CDR3 coding DNA: TGTGCCAGCAGCCAAGAAGAAGGGAAGAACTATGGCTACACCTTC.

The chain links TRBV7-3 to TRBJ2-3; 7 positions agree with TRBD2. The germline V gene encodes CDR1 SGHTA and CDR2 FQGTGA. The length of the CDR3 is 13 residues. V was clipped by 3 bases and J by 5 bases; unmatched bases: 2. The CDR3: CASSFPGGDTQYF. DNA of the CDR3: TGTGCCAGCAGCTTCCCGGGGGGAGATACGCAGTATTTT.

V usage is TRBV30 and J usage is TRBJ1-4; 9 bases match TRBD1. CDR1 is GTSNPN and CDR2 is SVGIG in the germline V gene (reference sequence). This CDR3 is built from 14 residues. After removal of 2 bases from V and 7 bases from J, the junction contained 5 bases not matched to a gene. The CDR3 DNA sequence: TGTGCCTGGAGTCTGGGACAGGGAGGTGAAAAACTGTTTTTT. Encoded protein: CAWSLGQGGEKLFF.